This TCR beta chain is from a study of blood T cell repertoires in COVID-19 (dated by TCRdb to 2020 to 2022). For the wider study: Samples covering the acute and convalescent phases of COVID-19 were provided by collaborators in the United States, Italy and Spain. The prospective study material was composed of cDNA or gDNA derived from T cells, B-cell-depleted T cells, or PBMCs. A de-identified subject ID, COVID-19 status, age in years and sex were almost always included in the sample metadata. The dataset comprised deeply sampled blood TCRbeta repertoires from subjects exposed to, actively infected with, or recovered from COVID-19. Where available, HLA class I and class II types were taken from metadata supplied by the sample provider and were not determined by assay-based typing. Samples came from the ongoing ImmuneRACE study (first 160 participants) plus 1,254 subjects from 6 global collaborators. The repertoires were made available in a free public database intended to serve as a resource for research on the immune response to SARS-CoV-2. Results the study describes overall, beyond this receptor: Clinical and demographic metadata were provided uncurated, with the amount varying by source and participant.

Collaborating institutions collected whole blood in K2EDTA tubes following their own protocols. For TCRbeta analysis, collaborator samples were shipped as frozen whole blood, as isolated PBMCs, or as DNA extracted from either sample type. For this chain, trimming is 2 bases at the V end and 7 bases at the J end, and the number of junction bases without a gene match is 12. CDR1 and CDR2 are read off the germline V gene as MDHEN and SYDVKM. The CDR3 has 16 amino acids, counting the end cysteine and phenylalanine. Only the CDR3 DNA stays, 48 bases, in frame from base 1. Comment on this clone: Its binding antigen is unknown. No base-level quality is on record; no much larger clone is a single base apart.

The immunoSEQ Assay, a bias-controlled multiplex PCR, was used to amplify TCRbeta CDR3 regions from genomic DNA. The original pipeline was this. The number of nucleated cells in each sample was estimated by amplification of reference gene primers within the assay. Sequence reads were collapsed and filtered to measure the absolute abundance of every unique TCRbeta CDR3 rearrangement. For each sample, productive Simpson clonality was calculated as the square root of Simpson's diversity index across productive rearrangements. Here the immuneACCESS table is served through TCRdb, limited to in-frame sequences with V and J called. Missing clones are a known gap in these copies; in checked studies unresolved V genes cover under half, and the rest lacks a known reason. V and J calls and clone size follow that table, whereas D and trimming were derived from the DNA. The sample yields about 75,000 clones; around nine tenths were counted once. Roughly a fifth of the sample comes from the top ten.

Recombination linked TRBV28 to TRBJ2-7; 9 central bases correspond to TRBD2. This TCR was recovered from a human donor in a cohort sampled during active COVID-19. The sequencing input was peripheral blood. The CDR3 protein is CASSLAGGRGLREQYF. The bases are TGTGCCAGCAGTTTAGCGGGGGGGAGGGGGCTTCGGGAGCAGTACTTC.